Each of the 7 T cell receptor beta chains below was sequenced from the same sample in a study of T cells in Graves' hyperthyroidism and ophthalmopathy. Regions amplified from RNA transcripts were the TCR beta CDR3 regions. The HTBI primer set was used in a first-round RT-PCR of the TCR CDR3. In TCRdb, the multiplex PCR reads were re-called with MiXCR into one record per CDR3 protein. This table holds about 480,000 distinct CDR3 sequences, around a quarter found once. The sequencing input was blood. These TCRs come from a young woman with Graves' ophthalmopathy.

The chain joins TRBV28 to TRBJ1-1; D is perhaps TRBD1 (6 bases). The V and J ends lost 3 bases and 5 bases respectively, with 10 bases between them. In germline, CDR1 is MDHEN, CDR2 SYDVKM. The CDR3 loop spans 13 amino acids. The CDR3 here is CASSLPTGTEAFF. The CDR3 DNA follows: TGTGCCAGCAGTTTGCCCACAGGGACTGAAGCTTTCTTT. Full variable domain (rest looked up from reference TRBV28 and TRBJ1-1): DVKVTQSSRYLVKRTGEKVFLECVQDMDHENMFWYRQDPGLGLRLIYFSYDVKMKEKGDIPEGYSVSREKKERFSLILESASTNQTSMYLCASSLPTGTEAFFGQGTRLTVV.

In its sample, this clonotype was seen many times. The chain has TRBV7-2 and TRBJ1-1; possible D gene TRBD1, 5 bases. CDR3 size: 15 residues. CDR1 is SGHTA, CDR2 FQGNSA, per germline. Trimming cost V 5 bases and J 4 bases, with 17 bases left between them. CDR3 loop: CASSPIDRLGTEAFF. In DNA, the CDR3 is TGTGCCAGCAGCCCCATCGACAGATTGGGCACTGAAGCTTTCTTT.

At least ten counts were recorded for this clonotype. This could be a read error, since a much larger clone is one nucleotide away. This rearrangement joins TRBV6-2 or TRBV6-3 to TRBJ1-1, with D possibly matching TRBD1 (5 bases). CDR3 size: 13 residues. With 5 bases removed from V and 4 bases from J, the gap between germline ends came to 11 bases. The germline CDR1 and CDR2 sequences are MNHEY and SVGEGT. The CDR3 DNA sequence: TGTGCCAGCAGTGTACAGGATTCCACTGAAGCTTTCTTT. Encoded protein: CASSVQDSTEAFF.

This clonotype showed up many times. This rearrangement joins TRBV7-8 to TRBJ2-7, with 15 bases aligning to TRBD2. The CDR3 extends over 18 amino acids. With 4 bases clipped from V and 1 base from J, the junction kept 8 bases outside the gene matches. Looked up from germline, CDR1 is SGHVS and CDR2 is FQNEAQ. CDR3 residues: CASSSLPGLAGGSYEQYF. As DNA, the CDR3 is TGTGCCAGCAGCTCCCTTCCGGGACTAGCGGGGGGATCCTACGAGCAGTACTTC.

V usage is TRBV6-2 or TRBV6-3 and J usage is TRBJ1-1; D is unresolved. This CDR3 has 13 amino acids. Looked up from germline, CDR1 is MNHEY and CDR2 is SVGEGT. The V and J ends lost 8 bases and 1 base respectively, with 11 bases between them. The CDR3 DNA sequence: TGTGCCAGCGGAACACCTGGGAACACTGAAGCTTTCTTT. Its protein is CASGTPGNTEAFF.

Ten or more counts support this clonotype. The chain combines TRBV20-1 with TRBJ2-7; D call uncertain. The germline CDR1 and CDR2 sequences are DFQATT and SNEGSKA (reference sequence). The V end was cut by 0 bases, the J end by 0 bases, with 12 bases between. The CDR3 sequence is 15 residues long. CDR3 amino acids: CSARDPQKSSYEQYF. CDR3 DNA: TGCAGTGCTAGAGATCCACAGAAGAGCTCCTACGAGCAGTACTTC.

The V call is TRBV29-1, the J call TRBJ2-5, with TRBD2 matching over 12 bases. This CDR3 spans 15 amino acids. The germline V gene has CDR1 SQVTM and CDR2 ANQGSEA. The V and J ends lost 2 bases and 5 bases, in that order; junction bases with no gene match: 6. The CDR3 region is CSVEILAGGRETQYF. CDR3 bases: TGCAGCGTTGAAATACTAGCGGGGGGCCGGGAGACCCAGTACTTC. The full variable domain, its missing parts supplied by reference TRBV29-1 and TRBJ2-5, is SAVISQKPSRDICQRGTSLTIQCQVDSQVTMMFWYRQQPGQSLTLIATANQGSEATYESGFVIDKFPISRPNLTFSTLTVSNMSPEDSSIYLCSVEILAGGRETQYFGPGTRLLVL.